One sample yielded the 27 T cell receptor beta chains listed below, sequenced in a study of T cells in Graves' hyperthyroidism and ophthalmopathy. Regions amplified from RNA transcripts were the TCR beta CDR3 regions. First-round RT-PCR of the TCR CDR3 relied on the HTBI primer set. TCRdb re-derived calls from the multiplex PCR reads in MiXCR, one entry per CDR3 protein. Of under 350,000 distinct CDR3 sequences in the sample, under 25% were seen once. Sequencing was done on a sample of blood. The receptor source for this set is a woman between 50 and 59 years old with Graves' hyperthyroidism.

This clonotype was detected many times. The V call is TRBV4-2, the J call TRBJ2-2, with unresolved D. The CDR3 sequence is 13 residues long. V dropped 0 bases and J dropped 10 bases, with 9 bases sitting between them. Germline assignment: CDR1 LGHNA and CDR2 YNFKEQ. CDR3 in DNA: TGTGCCAGCAGCCAAGACCCATCCTCGGAGCTGTTTTTT. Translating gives CASSQDPSSELFF.

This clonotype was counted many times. The CDR3 protein is CASSTTGYNEQFF. The CDR3 nucleotides are TGTGCCAGCAGTACTACAGGCTACAATGAGCAGTTCTTC. The rearrangement uses TRBV27 and TRBJ2-1; the D gene is possibly TRBD1 (5 bases). In germline, CDR1 is MNHEY, CDR2 SMNVEV (reference sequence). The CDR3 loop spans 13 amino acids. The V end was cut by 5 bases, the J end by 3 bases, with 8 bases between.

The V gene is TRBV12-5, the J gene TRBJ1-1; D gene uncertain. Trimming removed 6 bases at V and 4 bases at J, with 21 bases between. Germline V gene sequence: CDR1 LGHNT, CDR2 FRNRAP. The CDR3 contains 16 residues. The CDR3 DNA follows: TGTGCTAGTGGACTACCTCCGGGGAGGCTGGGCACTGAAGCTTTCTTT. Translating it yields CASGLPPGRLGTEAFF.

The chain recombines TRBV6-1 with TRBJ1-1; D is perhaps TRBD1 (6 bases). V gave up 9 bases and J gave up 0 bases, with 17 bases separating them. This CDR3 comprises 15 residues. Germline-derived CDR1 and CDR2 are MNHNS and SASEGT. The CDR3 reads CASSSAGAMNTEAFF. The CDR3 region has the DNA TGTGCCAGTTCCTCAGCGGGGGCGATGAACACTGAAGCTTTCTTT.

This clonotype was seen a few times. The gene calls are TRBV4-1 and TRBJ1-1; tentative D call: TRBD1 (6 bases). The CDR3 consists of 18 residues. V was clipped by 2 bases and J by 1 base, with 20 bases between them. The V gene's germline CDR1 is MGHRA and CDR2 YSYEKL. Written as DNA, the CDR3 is TGCGCCAGCAGCCAAACAGGGACTCTCATTAGAAGGAACACTGAAGCTTTCTTT. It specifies CASSQTGTLIRRNTEAFF.

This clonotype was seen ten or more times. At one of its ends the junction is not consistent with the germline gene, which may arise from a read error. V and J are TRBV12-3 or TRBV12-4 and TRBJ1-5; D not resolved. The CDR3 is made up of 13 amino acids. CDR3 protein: CASSLAGGQPQHF. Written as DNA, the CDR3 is TGCGCCAGCAGCTTGGCCGGTGGTCAGCCCCAGCATTTT.

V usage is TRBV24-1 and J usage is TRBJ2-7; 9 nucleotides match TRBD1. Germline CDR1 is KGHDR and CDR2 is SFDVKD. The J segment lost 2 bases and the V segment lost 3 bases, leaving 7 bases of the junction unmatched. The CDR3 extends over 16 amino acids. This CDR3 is CATSDTPGTGPYEQYF. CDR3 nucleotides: TGTGCCACCAGTGATACACCCGGGACAGGGCCCTACGAGCAGTACTTC.

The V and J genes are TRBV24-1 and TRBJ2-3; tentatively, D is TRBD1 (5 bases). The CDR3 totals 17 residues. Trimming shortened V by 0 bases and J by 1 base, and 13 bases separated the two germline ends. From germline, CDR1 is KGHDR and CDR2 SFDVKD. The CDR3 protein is CATSDLEAGIGTDTQYF. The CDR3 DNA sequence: TGTGCCACCAGTGATTTGGAGGCAGGGATCGGCACAGATACGCAGTATTTT.

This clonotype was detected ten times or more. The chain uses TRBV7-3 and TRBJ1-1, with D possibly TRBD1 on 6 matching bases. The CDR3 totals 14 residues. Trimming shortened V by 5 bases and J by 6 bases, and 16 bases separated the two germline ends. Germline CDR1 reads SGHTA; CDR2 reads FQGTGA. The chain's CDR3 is CASSLEGGGAEAFF. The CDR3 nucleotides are TGTGCCAGCAGCCTTGAGGGGGGGGGCGCTGAAGCTTTCTTT. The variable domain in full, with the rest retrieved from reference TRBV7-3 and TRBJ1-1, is GAGVSQTPSNKVTEKGKYVELRCDPISGHTALYWYRQSLGQGPEFLIYFQGTGAADDSGLPNDRFFAVRPEGSVSTLKIQRTERGDSAVYLCASSLEGGGAEAFFGQGTRLTVV.

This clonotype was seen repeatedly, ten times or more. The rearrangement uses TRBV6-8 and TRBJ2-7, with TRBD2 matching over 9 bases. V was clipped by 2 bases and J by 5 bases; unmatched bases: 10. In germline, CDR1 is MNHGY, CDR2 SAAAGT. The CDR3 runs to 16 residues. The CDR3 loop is CASSYPPAGGPDEQYF. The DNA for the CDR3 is TGTGCCAGCAGTTACCCACCGGCGGGAGGGCCCGACGAGCAGTACTTC.

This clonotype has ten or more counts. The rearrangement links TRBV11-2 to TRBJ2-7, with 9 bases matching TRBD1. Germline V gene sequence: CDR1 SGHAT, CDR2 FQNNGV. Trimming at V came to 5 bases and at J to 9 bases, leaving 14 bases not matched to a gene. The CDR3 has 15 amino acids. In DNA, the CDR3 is TGTGCCAGCAGCCCGACCGGGACAGGGAGTGTTGGGCAGTACTTC. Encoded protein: CASSPTGTGSVGQYF.

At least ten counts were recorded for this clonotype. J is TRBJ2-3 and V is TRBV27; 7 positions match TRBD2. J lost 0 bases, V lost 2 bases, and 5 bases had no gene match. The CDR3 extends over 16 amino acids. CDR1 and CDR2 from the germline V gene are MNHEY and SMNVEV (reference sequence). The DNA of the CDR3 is TGTGCCAGCAGTTTACTTAGCGGGTCTAGCACAGATACGCAGTATTTT. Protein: CASSLLSGSSTDTQYF.

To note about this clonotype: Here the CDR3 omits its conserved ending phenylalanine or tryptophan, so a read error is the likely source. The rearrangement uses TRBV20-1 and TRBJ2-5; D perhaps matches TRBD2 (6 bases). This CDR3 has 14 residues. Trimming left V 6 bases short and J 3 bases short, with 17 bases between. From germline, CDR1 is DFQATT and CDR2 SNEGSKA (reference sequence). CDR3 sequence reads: CSAPSGLREETQYL. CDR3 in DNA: TGCAGTGCGCCGTCGGGACTGAGGGAAGAGACCCAGTACCTC.

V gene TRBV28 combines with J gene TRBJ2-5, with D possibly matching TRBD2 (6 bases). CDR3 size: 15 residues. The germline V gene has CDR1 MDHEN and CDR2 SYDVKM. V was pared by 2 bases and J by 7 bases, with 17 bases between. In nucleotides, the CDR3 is TGTGCCAGCAGTTTAAAAACTAGGGGACTCGGGACCCAGTACTTC. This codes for CASSLKTRGLGTQYF.

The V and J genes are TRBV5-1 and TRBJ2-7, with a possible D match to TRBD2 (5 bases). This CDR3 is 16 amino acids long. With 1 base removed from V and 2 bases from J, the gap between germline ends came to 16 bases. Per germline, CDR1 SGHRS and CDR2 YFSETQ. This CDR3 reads CASSLKTGTGTYEQYF. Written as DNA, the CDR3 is TGCGCCAGCAGCTTGAAGACGGGTACGGGGACCTACGAGCAGTACTTC.

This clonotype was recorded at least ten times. CDR3 coding DNA: TGTGCCAGCAGCTTAGGGGACAGGGCCTTTGGGGAGACCCAGTACTTC. It codes for CASSLGDRAFGETQYF. The chain joins TRBV7-3 to TRBJ2-5; 9 nucleotides align to TRBD1. V was clipped by 2 bases and J by 5 bases; unmatched bases: 9. Germline V gives CDR1 SGHTA, CDR2 FQGTGA. The CDR3 sequence is 16 residues long.

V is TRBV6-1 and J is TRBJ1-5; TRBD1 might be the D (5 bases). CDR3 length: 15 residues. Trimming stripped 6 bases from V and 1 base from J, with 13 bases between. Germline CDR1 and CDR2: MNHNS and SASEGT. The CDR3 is CASRTSGQSNQPQHF. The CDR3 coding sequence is TGTGCCAGCAGAACCTCGGGGCAGAGCAATCAGCCCCAGCATTTT.

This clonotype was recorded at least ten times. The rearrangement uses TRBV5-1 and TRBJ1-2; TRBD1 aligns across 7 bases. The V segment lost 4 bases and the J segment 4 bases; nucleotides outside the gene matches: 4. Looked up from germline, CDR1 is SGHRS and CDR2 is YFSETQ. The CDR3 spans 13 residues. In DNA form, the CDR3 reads TGCGCCAGCAGCCGGGACAGAGCCTATGGCTACACCTTC. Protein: CASSRDRAYGYTF.

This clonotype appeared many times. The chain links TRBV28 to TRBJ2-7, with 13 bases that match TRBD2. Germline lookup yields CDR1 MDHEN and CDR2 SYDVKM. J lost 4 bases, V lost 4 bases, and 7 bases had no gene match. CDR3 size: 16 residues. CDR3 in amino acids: CASSSRTSGSRYEQYF. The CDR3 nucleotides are TGTGCCAGCAGTTCCCGGACTAGCGGGAGTAGGTACGAGCAGTACTTC.

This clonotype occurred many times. The chain's CDR3 is CSAREGGLAASYEQYF. Written as DNA, the CDR3 is TGCAGTGCTAGAGAGGGGGGACTAGCTGCTTCCTACGAGCAGTACTTC. The chain carries TRBV20-1 and TRBJ2-7; 9 bases align to TRBD2. V shed 0 bases, J shed 1 base, and the junction held 7 bases outside the gene matches. Germline CDR1 DFQATT, CDR2 SNEGSKA (reference sequence). The CDR3 is 16 amino acids.

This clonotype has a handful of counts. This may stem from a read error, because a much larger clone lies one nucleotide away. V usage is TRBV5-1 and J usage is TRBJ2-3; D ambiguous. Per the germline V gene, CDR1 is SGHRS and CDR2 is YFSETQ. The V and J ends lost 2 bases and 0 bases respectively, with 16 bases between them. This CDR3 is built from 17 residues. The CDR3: CASSFDTLEQSTDTQYF. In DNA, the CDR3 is TGCGCCAGCAGCTTCGATACCCTAGAGCAAAGCACAGATACGCAGTATTTT.

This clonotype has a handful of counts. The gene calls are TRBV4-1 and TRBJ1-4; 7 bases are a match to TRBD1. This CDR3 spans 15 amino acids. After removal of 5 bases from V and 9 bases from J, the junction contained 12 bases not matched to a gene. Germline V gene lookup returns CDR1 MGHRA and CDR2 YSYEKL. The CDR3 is CASSSIRGRVQKLFF. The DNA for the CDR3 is TGCGCCAGCAGCAGTATAAGGGGGCGCGTACAAAAACTGTTTTTT.

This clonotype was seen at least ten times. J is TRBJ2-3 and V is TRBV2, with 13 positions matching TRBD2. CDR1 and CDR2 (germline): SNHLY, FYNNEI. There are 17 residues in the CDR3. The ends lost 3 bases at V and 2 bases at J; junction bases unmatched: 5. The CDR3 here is CASSELGLAGATDTQYF. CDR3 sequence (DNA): TGTGCCAGCAGTGAGCTAGGACTAGCGGGAGCCACAGATACGCAGTATTTT.

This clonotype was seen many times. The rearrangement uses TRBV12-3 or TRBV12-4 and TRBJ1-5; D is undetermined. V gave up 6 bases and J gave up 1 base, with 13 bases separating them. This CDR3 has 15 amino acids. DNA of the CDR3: TGTGCCAGCAGCCTATTTAGTGGAAGCAATCAGCCCCAGCATTTT. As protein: CASSLFSGSNQPQHF.

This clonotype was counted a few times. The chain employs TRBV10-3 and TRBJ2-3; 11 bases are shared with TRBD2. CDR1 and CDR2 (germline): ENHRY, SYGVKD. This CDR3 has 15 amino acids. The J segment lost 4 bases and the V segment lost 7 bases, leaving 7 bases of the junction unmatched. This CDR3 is CAIKGTSGSSDTQYF. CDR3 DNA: TGTGCCATCAAGGGCACTAGCGGGAGTTCAGATACGCAGTATTTT.

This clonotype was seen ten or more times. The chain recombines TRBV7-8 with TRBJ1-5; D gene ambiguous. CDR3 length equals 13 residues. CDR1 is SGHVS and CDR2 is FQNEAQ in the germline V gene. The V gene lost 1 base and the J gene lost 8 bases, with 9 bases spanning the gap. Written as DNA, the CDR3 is TGTGCCAGCAGCTTAGGGGGTGGGGAGCCCCAGCATTTT. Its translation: CASSLGGGEPQHF.

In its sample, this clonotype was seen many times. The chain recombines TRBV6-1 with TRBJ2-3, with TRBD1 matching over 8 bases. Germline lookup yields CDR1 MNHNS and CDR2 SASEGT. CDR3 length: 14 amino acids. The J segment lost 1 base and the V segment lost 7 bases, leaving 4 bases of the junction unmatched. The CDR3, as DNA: TGTGCCAGCAACCCAGGGGGCGGCACAGATACGCAGTATTTT. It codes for CASNPGGGTDTQYF.